This T cell receptor (beta chain) was identified during a study of cytomegalovirus exposure and HLA in healthy donors. The table lists this clone with a count of one. The germline gives CDR1 SEHNR, CDR2 FQNEAQ (reference sequence). The CDR3 runs 15 residues. V dropped 1 base and J dropped 2 bases, with 10 bases sitting between them. A multiplex PCR was run with 60 Vbeta primers and 13 Jbeta primers. Assay used: immunoSEQ multiplex PCR; TCRdb lists only in-frame clones, some missing. The repertoire holds about 190,000 clones, with roughly 80% as singletons. This clonotype originated in a woman between 18 and 29 years old in good health and CMV-seronegative. The sequencing input was PBMCs. The chain links TRBV7-9 to TRBJ2-3, with D possibly being TRBD1 (5 bases). This chain's CDR3 is CASSLGAGITDTQYF. The CDR3, as DNA: TGTGCCAGCAGCTTAGGGGCAGGGATCACAGATACGCAGTATTTT.